This TCR beta chain was sequenced during a study of cytomegalovirus exposure and HLA in healthy donors. As concerns this clone: The antigen is undetermined.

Per the germline V gene, CDR1 is SGHRS and CDR2 is YFSETQ. V shed 2 bases, J shed 8 bases, and the junction held 2 bases outside the gene matches. The CDR3 sequence is 15 residues long. With 60 Vbeta and 13 Jbeta primers, the PCR was carried out. Assay: immunoSEQ multiplex PCR; the TCRdb copy retains only in-frame clones and omits some. The sample has around 170,000 clones, approximately 78% seen once. Study-wide results and caveats: Common viral pathogens seemed to be connected with several of the most significant clusters, according to a later analysis. A later analysis linked a missense variant in DCLRE1C to the trimming of TCR beta V and J genes. Some V segments, including TRBV6-2 and TRBV6-3, were excluded as indistinguishable. Reportedly, TCR beta sequences accurately predicted HLA-A and HLA-B alleles in most subjects.

Sequencing input: PBMCs. The rearrangement uses TRBV5-1 and TRBJ2-1; TRBD2 matches 15 bases. The sequence derives from a woman under 30 in good health and CMV-seronegative. The CDR3 nucleotides are TGCGCCAGCAGCTTCGGACTAGCGGGGGGGGATGAGCAGTTCTTC. Protein product: CASSFGLAGGDEQFF.